This T cell receptor beta chain is from a study of vaccination and CD4 T cells after COVID-19. Looking at the study overall: Post-COVID sampling occurred a median approximately 93 days after diagnosis (range 35 to 161). Overlapping spike peptides of SARS-CoV-2, HCoV-NL63, HCoV-OC43 and HCoV-229E were used, and cells were stimulated with them.

Treatment specified: roughly ten-day PBMC culture with coronavirus spike peptide pools or control peptides (ViraFEST assay). Using peptide pools, antigen-specific T cells were expanded in ViraFEST before TCRs were sequenced. Half the medium was exchanged for fresh IL-2 medium on days 3 and 7. A remark on this clonotype: Its specificity is unknown.

Researchers used the Oncomine TCR Beta short-read assay to sequence DNA from cultured CD4+ T cells. TCRdb analysed the PCR reads with MiXCR anew, one entry per CDR3 protein. The sample includes more than 10,000 distinct CDR3 sequences, 40% to 65% of them seen just once. Sequencing input: CD4+ T cells from blood, cultured in vitro. This clonotype was obtained from a human donor who had recovered from COVID-19.

The CDR3 loop is CASSQGGQPYTGELFF. The CDR3 nucleotides are TGTGCCAGCAGCCAGGGGGGGCAGCCTTACACCGGGGAGCTGTTTTTT. This sequence joins TRBV7-8 and TRBJ2-2; D tentatively fits TRBD1 or TRBD2 (7 bases each). Per germline, CDR1 SGHVS and CDR2 FQNEAQ. V lost 5 bases and J 3 bases, leaving 16 bases between the germline ends. CDR3 length equals 16 residues.